The 30 T cell receptor beta chains listed next were all sequenced from one sample in a study of T cell responses to AZD1222 COVID-19 vaccine (dated by TCRdb to about 2021). Library preparation used the immunoSEQ multiplex PCR assay. TCRdb took over this immuneACCESS table, retaining in-frame rearrangements with V and J assigned. Such tables are incomplete; in checked studies, under half of the missing clones stem from an unresolved V gene, and the remainder is unexplained. The table for this sample lists more than 100,000 clones; 87% of them were counted only once. The ten largest clones represent around 1.2% of the sample. In the paper's terms, the time point label means: baseline before first vaccination. Specimen: peripheral blood, collected on day 0 of AZD1222 vaccination. These receptors originate from an adult in good health.

This clone was seen only once. The V and J genes are TRBV18 and TRBJ2-5; D possibly corresponds to TRBD2 (6 bases). CDR3 length: 17 residues. Trimming cost V 3 bases and J 5 bases, with 22 bases left between them. Per germline, CDR1 KGHSH and CDR2 LQKENI. The CDR3 bases are TGTGCCAGCTCACCTCCCCGCGGGGACGGAGGGCAGGAGACCCAGTACTTC. Its translation: CASSPPRGDGGQETQYF.

This clone was observed a single time. This chain joins TRBV5-5 and TRBJ2-7, with D hard to call. Trimming took off 1 base at V and 4 bases at J, with 9 bases between the two ends. Germline lookup yields CDR1 SGHKS and CDR2 YYEKEE (reference sequence). The CDR3 length is 13 residues. The DNA for the CDR3 is TGTGCCAGCAGCTTGTCTTTCCGTTACGAGCAGTACTTC. It is translated as CASSLSFRYEQYF.

The chain employs TRBV2 and TRBJ2-5, with 8 nucleotides matching TRBD2. This CDR3 is 14 amino acids long. V lost 6 bases to trimming and J lost 5 bases; unmatched junction nucleotides: 8. CDR1 and CDR2 (germline): SNHLY, FYNNEI. CDR3 protein: CASRGAGGGETQYF. CDR3 DNA sequence: TGTGCCAGCAGGGGGGCGGGGGGAGGGGAGACCCAGTACTTC.

There are a few counts of this clone. The J gene is TRBJ1-1, the V gene TRBV3-1 (or the pseudogene TRBV3-2); D might be TRBD1 (5 bases). Trimming removed 6 bases at V and 3 bases at J, with 14 bases between. The CDR3 covers 14 residues. Germline V gives CDR1 LGHDT, CDR2 YNNKEL (reference sequence). CDR3 residues: CASRMTPGDTEAFF. In DNA form, the CDR3 reads TGTGCCAGCAGGATGACACCGGGGGACACTGAAGCTTTCTTT.

Notes on this clone: A junction boundary mismatches the germline segment, possibly from a read error. The chain uses TRBV20-1 and TRBJ1-1; D gene unclear. Germline lookup yields CDR1 DFQATT and CDR2 SNEGSKA (reference sequence). This CDR3 contains 10 residues. The CDR3 spells CSARDVGIVF. The DNA for the CDR3 is TGCAGTGCCAGAGACGTGGGGATTGTCTTT.

V gene TRBV4-1 combines with J gene TRBJ1-1; D is perhaps TRBD1 (5 bases). The germline gives CDR1 MGHRA, CDR2 YSYEKL. V lost 0 bases, J lost 1 base, and 9 bases lay in between. The CDR3 loop spans 15 amino acids. The CDR3 is CASSQDTGRNTEAFF. The CDR3 region has the DNA TGCGCCAGCAGCCAAGATACAGGCAGGAACACTGAAGCTTTCTTT.

This clone was observed once. The sample holds other DNA sequences that translate to the same CDR3. This chain uses TRBV12-3 or TRBV12-4 with TRBJ2-5; D call uncertain. CDR3 size: 11 residues. Deletions cut 2 bases from V and 5 bases from J, with 3 bases between. The CDR3 DNA is TGTGCCAGCAGTTTACAGGAGACCCAGTACTTC. Its protein is CASSLQETQYF.

The CDR3, as DNA: TGTGCCAGTAGTTTAGCCCCCCCGTGGGTAGACACTGAAGCTTTCTTT. Its protein product is CASSLAPPWVDTEAFF. The V and J genes are TRBV19 and TRBJ1-1; D is uncertain. Trimming took off 5 bases at V and 3 bases at J, with 19 bases between the two ends. CDR1 LNHDA and CDR2 SQIVND come from the germline V gene (reference sequence). This CDR3 region has 16 residues. The full variable domain, completed using reference TRBV19 and TRBJ1-1, is DGGITQSPKYLFRKEGQNVTLSCEQNLNHDAMYWYRQDPGQGLRLIYYSQIVNDFQKGDIAEGYSVSREKKESFPLTVTSAQKNPTAFYLCASSLAPPWVDTEAFFGQGTRLTVV.

The rearrangement links TRBV5-1 to TRBJ2-7; D not resolved. The CDR3 totals 13 residues. Germline V CDR1 and CDR2: SGHRS, YFSETQ. The V end lost 3 bases, the J end lost 2 bases, and 9 bases lay between the germline ends. CDR3: CASSSGRPYEQYF. The CDR3 bases are TGCGCCAGCAGCTCTGGACGGCCCTACGAGCAGTACTTC.

The chain employs TRBV19 and TRBJ1-2; TRBD1 matches at 12 bases. J gave up 8 bases and V 3 bases, and 4 bases lay outside the gene matches. There are 14 residues in the CDR3. Germline CDR1 is LNHDA and CDR2 is SQIVND (reference sequence). CDR3: CASSMGTGGKGYTF. DNA of the CDR3: TGTGCCAGTAGTATGGGGACAGGGGGCAAAGGCTACACCTTC.

This chain's CDR3 is CASSLGRGARGSPLHF. As DNA, the CDR3 is TGTGCCAGCAGCTTAGGTCGGGGGGCTAGGGGTTCACCCCTCCACTTT. The rearrangement uses TRBV11-2 and TRBJ1-6; D is possibly TRBD1 (6 bases). V was trimmed by 1 base and J by 9 bases, leaving 16 bases between them. The CDR3 extends over 16 amino acids. Germline V CDR1 and CDR2: SGHAT, FQNNGV.

This chain links TRBV5-4 with TRBJ1-2, with D possibly TRBD1 on 5 matching bases. Germline V lookup: CDR1 SGHNT, CDR2 YYREEE (reference sequence). Trimming removed 2 bases at V and 0 bases at J, with 17 bases between. The CDR3 is made up of 17 amino acids. In DNA form, the CDR3 reads TGTGCCAGCAGCTTCTCAGCCGGCAGGGCTACTAACTATGGCTACACCTTC. Translating it yields CASSFSAGRATNYGYTF.

The rearrangement links TRBV21-1 to TRBJ2-2; the table's TRBD1 call for D was not verified on the DNA. TRBV21-1 is a pseudogene. The CDR3 runs to 20 residues. CDR3 sequence: CASSKDRDRGLSEDTGELFF. The CDR3 DNA sequence: TGTGCCAGCAGCAAAGACCGGGACAGGGGGCTTAGCGAGGACACCGGGGAGCTGTTTTTT.

In this sample, this clone turned up once. The chain employs TRBV10-2 and TRBJ2-7; D might be TRBD2 (5 bases). Trimming removed 7 bases at V and 3 bases at J, with 7 bases between. Germline CDR1 WSHSY, CDR2 SAAADI. The CDR3 covers 11 residues. Here the CDR3 reads CASTADYEQYF. The CDR3 DNA reads TGCGCCAGCACAGCGGACTACGAGCAGTACTTC.

The rearrangement uses TRBV14 and TRBJ2-3; no firm D call. There are 11 residues in the CDR3. The ends were cut back, 5 bases at V and 5 bases at J, with 5 bases in the middle. CDR1 is SGHDN, CDR2 FVKESK, per germline. Here the CDR3 reads CASSLRDTQYF. CDR3 nucleotide sequence: TGTGCCAGCAGCTTGAGAGATACGCAGTATTTT. Full variable domain (remainder filled in from reference TRBV14 and TRBJ2-3): EAGVTQFPSHSVIEKGQTVTLRCDPISGHDNLYWYRRVMGKEIKFLLHFVKESKQDESGMPNNRFLAERTGGTYSTLKVQPAELEDSGVYFCASSLRDTQYFGPGTRLTVL.

This rearrangement joins TRBV7-9 to TRBJ2-6, with unresolved D. Trimming stripped 4 bases from V and 0 bases from J, with 7 bases between. This CDR3 region has 15 residues. CDR1 is SEHNR, CDR2 FQNEAQ, per germline (reference sequence). The CDR3 coding sequence is TGTGCCAGCAGCTCACAGCTCTCTGGGGCCAACGTCCTGACTTTC. Encoded protein: CASSSQLSGANVLTF.

The rearrangement uses TRBV2 and TRBJ2-1, with 15 nucleotides matching TRBD2. The germline CDR1 and CDR2 sequences are SNHLY and FYNNEI. The CDR3 extends over 16 amino acids. The trim removed 6 bases at V and 8 bases at J, leaving 8 bases unmatched. CDR3 region: CASSRRTSGGADEQFF. As DNA, the CDR3 is TGTGCCAGCAGCAGACGGACTAGCGGGGGGGCAGATGAGCAGTTCTTC.

The rearrangement uses TRBV19 and TRBJ1-1; no definite D call. CDR3 size: 15 residues. V shed 5 bases and J shed 0 bases, with 13 bases lying between them. From germline, CDR1 is LNHDA and CDR2 SQIVND (reference sequence). DNA of the CDR3: TGTGCCAGTAGTGTAACACTGGGCATGAACACTGAAGCTTTCTTT. This codes for CASSVTLGMNTEAFF.

The chain recombines TRBV4-3 with TRBJ2-5; D unclear. Germline V CDR1 and CDR2: LGHNA, YSLEER. Trimming stripped 1 base from V and 1 base from J, with 16 bases between. The CDR3 runs to 17 residues. The CDR3 loop is CASSQGTPGYFQETQYF. CDR3 DNA sequence: TGCGCCAGCAGCCAAGGAACGCCGGGCTACTTCCAAGAGACCCAGTACTTC.

The CDR3 here is CASSQEPSGEQYF. The CDR3 DNA is TGTGCCAGCAGCCAAGAACCTAGCGGGGAGCAGTACTTC. The V call is TRBV3-1 (or the pseudogene TRBV3-2), the J call TRBJ2-7, with 8 bases lining up with TRBD2. Germline V gene sequence: CDR1 LGHDT, CDR2 YNNKEL (reference sequence). This CDR3 is built from 13 residues. The ends lost 0 bases at V and 7 bases at J; junction bases unmatched: 2.

V usage is TRBV2 and J usage is TRBJ1-6, with a weak D call TRBD1 (6 bases). The CDR3 runs 14 residues. V lost 7 bases and J 7 bases, leaving 14 bases between the germline ends. From germline, CDR1 is SNHLY and CDR2 FYNNEI. The CDR3 DNA sequence: TGTGCCAGCACCGAAAGGACAGTGAATTCACCCCTCCACTTT. Protein product: CASTERTVNSPLHF.

This sequence joins TRBV12-3 or TRBV12-4 and TRBJ2-7; TRBD2 agrees at 8 bases. Unmatched junction bases numbered 9, after V lost 11 bases and J lost 3 bases. The CDR3 extends over 13 amino acids. The CDR3 region is CASAGGRRYEQYF. In nucleotides, the CDR3 is TGTGCCTCGGCGGGGGGCCGACGCTACGAGCAGTACTTC.

This sequence joins TRBV6-5 and TRBJ2-1; D may be TRBD1 or TRBD2 (5 bases each). Deletions cut 5 bases from V and 4 bases from J, with 15 bases between. Germline assignment: CDR1 MNHEY and CDR2 SVGAGI. CDR3 length: 15 amino acids. The CDR3 reads CASSKLPGRYNEQFF. The DNA of the CDR3 is TGTGCCAGCAGTAAACTACCGGGACGGTACAATGAGCAGTTCTTC.

This clone was picked up one time. The rearrangement joins TRBV9 to TRBJ2-3; D may be TRBD2 (6 bases). The germline V gene encodes CDR1 SGDLS and CDR2 YYNGEE. This CDR3 comprises 12 residues. V lost 4 bases and J lost 12, with 15 bases in between. The CDR3: CASSSLRGPQYF. CDR3 coding DNA: TGTGCCAGCAGCTCTCTGCGGGGACCCCAGTATTTT.

The chain has TRBV18 and TRBJ1-1; D may be TRBD1 (5 bases). CDR3 length equals 15 residues. Trimming left V 0 bases short and J 5 bases short, with 13 bases between. Germline V gives CDR1 KGHSH, CDR2 LQKENI. This CDR3 reads CASSPPEGVRTEAFF. CDR3 sequence (DNA): TGTGCCAGCTCACCACCGGAAGGGGTTAGAACTGAAGCTTTCTTT. Together with reference TRBV18 and TRBJ1-1, the CDR3 gives the full variable domain: NAGVMQNPRHLVRRRGQEARLRCSPMKGHSHVYWYRQLPEEGLKFMVYLQKENIIDESGMPKERFSAEFPKEGPSILRIQQVVRGDSAAYFCASSPPEGVRTEAFFGQGTRLTVV.

The rearrangement joins TRBV9 to TRBJ1-2; D is unclear. The CDR3 totals 15 residues. Germline V gene lookup returns CDR1 SGDLS and CDR2 YYNGEE. The V end was cut by 2 bases, the J end by 0 bases, with 11 bases between. The CDR3 DNA reads TGTGCCAGCAGCGTTTCTAGGGCAGCTAACTATGGCTACACCTTC. This gives the protein CASSVSRAANYGYTF.

This chain connects TRBV10-3 to TRBJ2-3; D perhaps matches TRBD2 (6 bases). Trimming left V 4 bases short and J 6 bases short, with 17 bases between. The CDR3 loop spans 15 amino acids. The germline V gene encodes CDR1 ENHRY and CDR2 SYGVKD. The CDR3 DNA reads as TGTGCCATCAGTGTCGGTAGCGGTTTCTCCGATACGCAGTATTTT. It specifies CAISVGSGFSDTQYF.

The chain uses TRBV5-1 and TRBJ1-2; 9 nucleotides align to TRBD1. CDR1 is SGHRS, CDR2 YFSETQ, per germline. The CDR3 loop spans 16 amino acids. Trimming cost V 1 base and J 4 bases; bases outside gene matches: 8. The CDR3 DNA reads as TGCGCCAGCAGCTTGTCAAGGACAGGGGTGCGCTATGGCTACACCTTC. Amino acid sequence: CASSLSRTGVRYGYTF.

The chain carries TRBV10-3 and TRBJ1-1; a weak D match, TRBD1 (6 bases). This CDR3 has 14 residues. Germline loops: CDR1 ENHRY, CDR2 SYGVKD. The ends were cut back, 6 bases at V and 3 bases at J, with 14 bases in the middle. CDR3 region: CAIRAGVSDTEAFF. The CDR3 region has the DNA TGTGCCATCAGGGCAGGGGTGTCGGACACTGAAGCTTTCTTT.

This chain joins TRBV6-5 and TRBJ1-1; the match to TRBD1 covers 10 bases. V shed 2 bases, J shed 4 bases, and the junction held 4 bases outside the gene matches. Germline lookup yields CDR1 MNHEY and CDR2 SVGAGI. The CDR3 has 15 amino acids. The CDR3 nucleotides read TGTGCCAGCAGTTACGGGACAGGGGTAGGCACTGAAGCTTTCTTT. Translated, it gives CASSYGTGVGTEAFF.